The TCR beta chain described here comes from a study of blood T cell repertoires in COVID-19. Study-level background: Sites across the United States, Italy and Spain contributed samples from acute and convalescent COVID-19. Sample material is recorded as cDNA or gDNA derived from T cells, B-cell-depleted T cells, or PBMCs.

Original handling: Estimated nucleated cell counts came from reference gene primer amplification. The data were produced by immunoSEQ multiplex PCR, yet TCRdb's version contains in-frame clones alone and is incomplete. D and trimming were read from the DNA, whereas the V and J calls and clone size are those reported in that table. This sample has approximately 270,000 clones, with almost 90% found just once. The source material was peripheral blood. This receptor was identified in a man older than 75 with acute or convalescent COVID-19.

Here the CDR3 reads CASSEGQPDQPQHF. The CDR3 DNA sequence: TGTGCCAGCAGCGAGGGACAGCCGGATCAGCCCCAGCATTTT. This chain uses TRBV7-9 with TRBJ1-5; TRBD1 aligns across 7 bases. The CDR3 contains 14 residues. Trimming took 5 bases from V and 5 from J; bases not matched to a gene: 6. Per the germline V gene, CDR1 is SEHNR and CDR2 is FQNEAQ (reference sequence).